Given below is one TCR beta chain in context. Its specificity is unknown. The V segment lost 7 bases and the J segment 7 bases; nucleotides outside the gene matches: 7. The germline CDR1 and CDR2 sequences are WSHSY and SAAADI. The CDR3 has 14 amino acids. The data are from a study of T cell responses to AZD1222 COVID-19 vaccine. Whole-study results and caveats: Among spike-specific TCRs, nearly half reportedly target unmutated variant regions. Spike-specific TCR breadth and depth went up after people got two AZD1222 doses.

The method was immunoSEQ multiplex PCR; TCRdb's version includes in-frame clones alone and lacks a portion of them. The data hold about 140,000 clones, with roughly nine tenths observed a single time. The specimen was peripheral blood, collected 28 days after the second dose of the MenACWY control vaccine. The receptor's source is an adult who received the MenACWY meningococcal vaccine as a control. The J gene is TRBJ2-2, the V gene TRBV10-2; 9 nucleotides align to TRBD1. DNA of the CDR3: TGCGCCAGCATCACAGGGGGCAGGGTCGGGGAGCTGTTTTTT. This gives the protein CASITGGRVGELFF.